A single T cell receptor beta chain is shown here with its context. Its antigen is currently unknown. The entry originates in a study of CD4 T cells in relation to SARS-CoV-2 and coronaviruses. Assay: immunoSEQ multiplex PCR; the TCRdb copy retains only in-frame clones and omits some. The sample has more than 35,000 clones; 77% are singletons. This CDR3 has 15 residues. J was trimmed by 3 bases and V by 0 bases; bases with no gene match: 4. Per germline, CDR1 MGHRA and CDR2 YSYEKL. The receptor was isolated from an adult with COVID-19. This chain links TRBV4-1 with TRBJ2-7; TRBD2 agrees at 8 bases. Material for sequencing was memory CD4+ T cells from PBMCs, cultured in vitro. In DNA, the CDR3 is TGCGCCAGCAGCCAAGAAGCGGGACTAGGCTACGAGCAGTACTTC. This gives the protein CASSQEAGLGYEQYF.